The 31 T cell receptor beta chains below come from one sample, sequenced in a study of identifying expanded T cells in peripheral blood. Sequencing was performed with immunoSEQ multiplex PCR; in TCRdb, only in-frame clones are kept and a portion is missing. The table lists approximately 140,000 clones, roughly 90% of them singletons. Input material: blood. The origin of the receptors is a person aged 18-69 years in good health.

The chain combines TRBV29-1 with TRBJ2-5; no clear D. CDR1 SQVTM and CDR2 ANQGSEA come from the germline V gene. The CDR3 runs 12 residues. V lost 4 bases to trimming and J lost 3 bases, with 9 bases between them. The CDR3 protein is CSVGVGKETQYF. The CDR3 DNA sequence: TGCAGCGTTGGAGTAGGGAAAGAGACCCAGTACTTC.

This clone was detected only once. The chain employs TRBV2 and TRBJ1-2; no firm D call. The CDR3 covers 13 residues. The V end lost 4 bases, the J end lost 4 bases, and 10 bases lay between the germline ends. The germline CDR1 and CDR2 sequences are SNHLY and FYNNEI. The CDR3 region is CASSVDILYGYTF. CDR3 DNA sequence: TGTGCCAGCAGTGTCGACATCCTCTATGGCTACACCTTC.

The chain is built from TRBV5-4 and TRBJ1-1; the D gene is possibly TRBD1 (5 bases). This CDR3 spans 13 amino acids. Trimming removed 5 bases at V and 0 bases at J, with 8 bases between. Germline-derived CDR1 and CDR2 are SGHNT and YYREEE (reference sequence). CDR3 region: CASRGQVNTEAFF. In nucleotides, the CDR3 is TGTGCCAGCAGAGGACAAGTGAACACTGAAGCTTTCTTT.

The chain couples TRBV7-8 to TRBJ1-1; D remains ambiguous. This CDR3 comprises 14 residues. Trimming cost V 7 bases and J 1 base, with 13 bases left between them. Germline CDR1 reads SGHVS; CDR2 reads FQNEAQ. CDR3 sequence reads: CASKFSRGNTEAFF. The CDR3 DNA sequence: TGTGCCAGCAAATTCTCCCGGGGGAACACTGAAGCTTTCTTT.

This chain's CDR3 is CASRTRTATGELFF. CDR3 sequence (DNA): TGTGCCAGCAGAACCCGGACAGCCACCGGGGAGCTGTTTTTT. V gene TRBV6-6 combines with J gene TRBJ2-2; D may be TRBD1 (6 bases). Germline V CDR1 and CDR2: MNHNY, SVGAGI (reference sequence). Trimming shortened V by 6 bases and J by 4 bases, and 12 bases separated the two germline ends. The CDR3 has 14 residues.

V gene TRBV6-5 combines with J gene TRBJ2-7; 7 bases align to TRBD1. V lost 6 bases to trimming and J lost 0 bases; unmatched junction nucleotides: 5. This CDR3 has 14 residues. Germline CDR1 and CDR2: MNHEY and SVGAGI. The DNA for the CDR3 is TGTGCCAGCAGCCCCGACAGGGCCTCCTACGAGCAGTACTTC. Its translation is CASSPDRASYEQYF.

The CDR3 loop reads CASSQDFTSGGAKPYEQYF. The CDR3, as DNA: TGCGCCAGCAGCCAAGATTTCACTAGCGGGGGGGCAAAACCCTACGAGCAGTACTTC. The chain joins TRBV4-3 to TRBJ2-7; 13 positions match TRBD2. The V gene's germline CDR1 is LGHNA and CDR2 YSLEER. Losses at the gene ends were 0 bases for V and 2 bases for J; bases not matched to a gene: 10. The CDR3 totals 19 residues.

This clone was observed a handful of times. The chain employs TRBV6-1 and TRBJ1-5; 7 bases match TRBD1. V lost 6 bases, J lost 3 bases, and 8 bases stayed unmatched. The CDR3 is made up of 15 amino acids. Germline assignment: CDR1 MNHNS and CDR2 SASEGT. In DNA, the CDR3 is TGTGCCAGCAGCTACGACAGGGCCCCCAATCAGCCCCAGCATTTT. Protein sequence: CASSYDRAPNQPQHF.

This clone has only a few counts. The V gene is TRBV7-3, the J gene TRBJ2-7, with D tentatively TRBD1 or TRBD2 (5 bases each). The CDR3 is 15 amino acids. Trimming left V 5 bases short and J 0 bases short, with 14 bases between. Germline loops: CDR1 SGHTA, CDR2 FQGTGA. The CDR3 bases are TGTGCCAGCAGCCTCCACTGGGGGAGCTCCTACGAGCAGTACTTC. This encodes CASSLHWGSSYEQYF.

The rearrangement links TRBV5-1 to TRBJ1-6; D is ambiguous. V gave up 0 bases and J gave up 8 bases, with 12 bases separating them. The V gene's germline CDR1 is SGHRS and CDR2 YFSETQ. The CDR3 has 15 amino acids. Here the CDR3 DNA reads TGCGCCAGCAGCTTGGGCACAGCCACGGATTCACCCCTCCACTTT. It specifies CASSLGTATDSPLHF. Full variable domain (remainder filled in from reference TRBV5-1 and TRBJ1-6): KAGVTQTPRYLIKTRGQQVTLSCSPISGHRSVSWYQQTPGQGLQFLFEYFSETQRNKGNFPGRFSGRQFSNSRSEMNVSTLELGDSALYLCASSLGTATDSPLHFGNGTRLTVT.

V and J are TRBV6-1 and TRBJ1-5, with 7 bases aligning to TRBD1. Germline loops: CDR1 MNHNS, CDR2 SASEGT. This CDR3 has 14 residues. V shed 3 bases, J shed 7 bases, and the junction held 6 bases outside the gene matches. The CDR3 bases are TGTGCCAGCAGTGAGTCAGGGGGGGGCCAGCCCCAGCATTTT. Amino acids: CASSESGGGQPQHF.

The rearrangement uses TRBV28 and TRBJ1-2; D is unresolved. V gave up 2 bases and J gave up 5 bases, with 9 bases separating them. The CDR3 runs 13 residues. Germline CDR1 reads MDHEN; CDR2 reads SYDVKM. CDR3 sequence reads: CASSLGSDYGYTF. CDR3 nucleotide sequence: TGTGCCAGCAGTTTAGGTTCAGATTATGGCTACACCTTC.

The V gene is TRBV6-5, the J gene TRBJ1-2; D unclear. This CDR3 has 16 residues. Trimming shortened V by 4 bases and J by 1 base, and 16 bases separated the two germline ends. Germline V gives CDR1 MNHEY, CDR2 SVGAGI. The CDR3 nucleotides are TGTGCCAGCAGTTCTAGACGGACTACCGTTAACTATGGCTACACCTTC. Its translation is CASSSRRTTVNYGYTF.

The rearrangement uses TRBV5-1 and TRBJ1-3; D is uncertain. Per germline, CDR1 SGHRS and CDR2 YFSETQ. The V and J ends lost 2 bases and 0 bases respectively, with 12 bases between them. The CDR3 is made up of 16 amino acids. The DNA of the CDR3 is TGCGCCAGCAGCTTAAAGGACGGAGCCTCTGGAAACACCATATATTTT. Translation: CASSLKDGASGNTIYF.

The DNA of the CDR3 is TGTGCCAGCAGCCAACTGACAGATACCTCTAACTATGGCTACACCTTC. It yields the protein CASSQLTDTSNYGYTF. This chain connects TRBV5-4 to TRBJ1-2, with D tentatively TRBD1 (5 bases). V gave up 4 bases and J gave up 0 bases, with 16 bases separating them. From germline, CDR1 is SGHNT and CDR2 YYREEE (reference sequence). The CDR3 is 16 residues long.

The rearrangement uses TRBV5-4 and TRBJ2-6, with 7 bases matching TRBD1. This CDR3 region has 18 residues. Germline V gives CDR1 SGHNT, CDR2 YYREEE (reference sequence). The V gene end was trimmed by 3 bases and the J gene end by 4 bases; junction bases not matched to a gene: 13. This CDR3 reads CASSWGQPQRSGANVLTF. In DNA form, the CDR3 reads TGTGCCAGCAGCTGGGGACAGCCCCAAAGGTCGGGGGCCAACGTCCTGACTTTC.

This clone was counted a few times. The chain recombines TRBV28 with TRBJ2-7; weak D call: TRBD2 (6 bases). This CDR3 is 13 amino acids long. Germline loops: CDR1 MDHEN, CDR2 SYDVKM. V was pared by 10 bases and J by 3 bases, with 16 bases between. The DNA of the CDR3 is TGTGCCACCCGAAGGAGGGATTTCTACGAGCAGTACTTC. Amino acid sequence: CATRRRDFYEQYF.

This clone occurred a few times. This sequence joins TRBV10-3 and TRBJ2-7; 7 bases align to TRBD1. Germline CDR1 ENHRY, CDR2 SYGVKD. There are 12 residues in the CDR3. V trimming: 10 bases; J trimming: 1 base; junction bases outside the gene matches: 4. DNA for the CDR3: TGTGCCACCGGGACAGTTTCCTACGAGCAGTACTTC. Translation: CATGTVSYEQYF.

The table lists this clone with a count of one. The CDR3 DNA reads TGTGCTAGTGGTCCGTCGACAGGGGAGCCTAACTATGGCTACACCTTC. Its translation is CASGPSTGEPNYGYTF. This rearrangement joins TRBV12-5 to TRBJ1-2; TRBD1 matches 8 bases. With V trimmed by 5 bases and J by 0 bases, 8 bases remained unmatched. CDR1 and CDR2 from the germline V gene are LGHNT and FRNRAP. The CDR3 consists of 16 residues.

This chain joins TRBV6-1 and TRBJ1-2, with D possibly TRBD1 on 5 matching bases. CDR1 MNHNS and CDR2 SASEGT come from the germline V gene. This CDR3 is 17 amino acids long. Trimming left V 3 bases short and J 5 bases short, with 22 bases between. The CDR3 protein is CASSELVRQLLGYGYTF. The CDR3 DNA follows: TGTGCCAGCAGTGAGTTGGTCCGACAGCTCCTTGGATATGGCTACACCTTC.

This chain uses TRBV11-3 with TRBJ1-2, with a possible D match to TRBD1 (5 bases). The germline V gene encodes CDR1 SGHNT and CDR2 YENEEA. The CDR3 has 16 amino acids. V shed 5 bases and J shed 3 bases, with 19 bases lying between them. CDR3 nucleotides: TGTGCCAGCAGCCCTGACAGAAAGGTCGGGGACTATGGCTACACCTTC. Its translation: CASSPDRKVGDYGYTF.

A note on this clone: One junction end disagrees with the germline gene, perhaps due to a read error. The rearrangement uses TRBV10-3 and TRBJ2-3; 11 nucleotides match TRBD2. The CDR3 contains 15 residues. CDR1 and CDR2 (germline): ENHRY, SYGVKD. CDR3 protein: CAISGLAGSTGTQYF. CDR3 DNA: TGTGCCATCAGCGGACTAGCGGGTAGCACAGGTACGCAGTATTTT.

This clone occurred a few times. The V gene is TRBV6-1, the J gene TRBJ1-5, with a weak D call TRBD1 (5 bases). There are 14 residues in the CDR3. In germline, CDR1 is MNHNS, CDR2 SASEGT. Trimming shortened V by 9 bases and J by 0 bases, and 12 bases separated the two germline ends. The CDR3 sequence is CASVQGYSNQPQHF. The DNA for the CDR3 is TGTGCCAGTGTCCAGGGCTATAGCAATCAGCCCCAGCATTTT.

The gene calls are TRBV19 and TRBJ1-1, with D perhaps matching TRBD1 (5 bases). The CDR3 totals 14 residues. Germline CDR1 and CDR2: LNHDA and SQIVND (reference sequence). With 5 bases removed from V and 0 bases from J, the gap between germline ends came to 10 bases. The CDR3 spells CASSPRGVNTEAFF. For the CDR3, the DNA is TGTGCCAGTAGTCCCAGAGGGGTGAACACTGAAGCTTTCTTT.

The chain combines TRBV6-1 with TRBJ1-1, with TRBD1 identical over 9 bases. Germline lookup yields CDR1 MNHNS and CDR2 SASEGT. The CDR3 sequence is 13 residues long. The V gene end was trimmed by 4 bases and the J gene end by 6 bases; junction bases not matched to a gene: 3. In nucleotides, the CDR3 is TGTGCCAGCAGTGTACAGGGGGCGCCTGAAGCTTTCTTT. It yields the protein CASSVQGAPEAFF.

The chain carries TRBV19 and TRBJ2-1, with D unresolved. CDR1 is LNHDA and CDR2 is SQIVND in the germline V gene (reference sequence). There are 12 residues in the CDR3. Trimming removed 5 bases from V and 8 bases from J, with 10 bases in between. The CDR3 sequence is CASSEAHHEQFF. The CDR3 nucleotides read TGTGCCAGTAGTGAGGCACACCATGAGCAGTTCTTC. The entire variable domain, with the rest obtained from reference TRBV19 and TRBJ2-1, is as follows: DGGITQSPKYLFRKEGQNVTLSCEQNLNHDAMYWYRQDPGQGLRLIYYSQIVNDFQKGDIAEGYSVSREKKESFPLTVTSAQKNPTAFYLCASSEAHHEQFFGPGTRLTVL.

The chain combines TRBV28 with TRBJ1-2, with 7 bases aligning to TRBD1. The junction had 5 bases not matched to a gene; V was cut back by 2 bases and J by 5 bases. This CDR3 region has 14 residues. In germline, CDR1 is MDHEN, CDR2 SYDVKM. The CDR3 sequence: CASSLGRGRYGYTF. Written as DNA, the CDR3 is TGTGCCAGCAGTTTAGGCAGGGGGAGGTATGGCTACACCTTC.

The V gene is TRBV5-1, the J gene TRBJ2-1; TRBD2 matches at 7 bases. Trimming at V came to 1 base and at J to 4 bases, leaving 8 bases not matched to a gene. Germline V gives CDR1 SGHRS, CDR2 YFSETQ. This CDR3 contains 16 residues. The CDR3 spells CASSLMGSGTYNEQFF. DNA for the CDR3: TGCGCCAGCAGCTTGATGGGGAGCGGGACTTACAATGAGCAGTTCTTC.

This clone appeared a few times. The chain carries TRBV2 and TRBJ2-1; unclear D gene. This CDR3 is 13 amino acids long. CDR1 is SNHLY and CDR2 is FYNNEI in the germline V gene. V lost 5 bases to trimming and J lost 5 bases, with 10 bases between them. The CDR3 DNA reads TGTGCCAGCAGTTTCATTTTCGACAATGAGCAGTTCTTC. Translation: CASSFIFDNEQFF.

In this sample, this clone turned up once. Here the CDR3 reads CASSQDTAGQRLFYGYTF. In nucleotides, the CDR3 is TGCGCCAGCAGCCAAGACACCGCGGGCCAGAGATTATTCTATGGCTACACCTTC. The chain links TRBV4-3 to TRBJ1-2; D uncertain. Germline CDR1 and CDR2: LGHNA and YSLEER. With 0 bases removed from V and 4 bases from J, the gap between germline ends came to 21 bases. The CDR3 has 18 amino acids.

V usage is TRBV5-1 and J usage is TRBJ1-2; the match to TRBD1 covers 11 bases. Germline V gene data show CDR1 as SGHRS and CDR2 as YFSETQ. The J segment lost 8 bases and the V segment lost 3 bases, leaving 9 bases of the junction unmatched. The CDR3 totals 15 residues. CDR3: CASSSEGTGGVGYTF. CDR3 sequence (DNA): TGCGCCAGCAGCTCCGAGGGGACAGGGGGTGTGGGCTACACCTTC.